Below, 21 T cell receptor beta chains from the same sample are listed, as sequenced in a study of blood T cell repertoires in COVID-19. Clones were sequenced by immunoSEQ multiplex PCR, and TCRdb holds only the in-frame ones, with some missing. The sample consists of just under 45,000 clones, around 84% of them appearing once. The sequencing sample was made of peripheral blood. The source of these receptors is a human donor in a cohort sampled during active COVID-19.

The V and J genes are TRBV30 and TRBJ1-2, with D perhaps matching TRBD1 (5 bases). Between the trimmed V and J ends, which lost 4 bases and 1 base, there was a span of 10 bases. The V gene's germline CDR1 is GTSNPN and CDR2 SVGIG (reference sequence). CDR3 length equals 13 residues. The CDR3 coding sequence is TGTGCCTGGAAAAATCAGGGTAACTATGGCTACACCTTC. The encoded protein is CAWKNQGNYGYTF.

The CDR3 DNA sequence: TGTGCCAGCGACGACAGGGGCGTCGGCCAGCCCCAGCATTTT. Its translation is CASDDRGVGQPQHF. The chain links TRBV27 to TRBJ1-5; 8 nucleotides agree with TRBD1. CDR1 and CDR2 from the germline V gene are MNHEY and SMNVEV (reference sequence). This CDR3 comprises 14 residues. V lost 8 bases to trimming and J lost 7 bases; unmatched junction nucleotides: 10.

V and J are TRBV4-1 and TRBJ2-2; the D gene is possibly TRBD2 (5 bases). This CDR3 contains 17 residues. The V gene's germline CDR1 is MGHRA and CDR2 YSYEKL. Trimming removed 0 bases from V and 6 bases from J, with 17 bases in between. The CDR3 sequence: CASSQDGLAFVAGELFF. In DNA, the CDR3 is TGCGCCAGCAGCCAAGACGGGCTAGCTTTTGTTGCCGGGGAGCTGTTTTTT.

This rearrangement joins TRBV28 to TRBJ2-1, with D possibly TRBD2 on 5 matching bases. V lost 6 bases, J lost 5 bases, and 11 bases lay in between. Germline loops: CDR1 MDHEN, CDR2 SYDVKM. This CDR3 is built from 13 residues. CDR3 amino acids: CASSRTVNNEQFF. The DNA of the CDR3 is TGTGCCAGCAGCAGGACTGTAAACAATGAGCAGTTCTTC.

This chain connects TRBV7-2 to TRBJ2-2; TRBD2 agrees at 8 bases. V shed 5 bases and J 6 bases; nucleotides not matched to a gene: 8. This CDR3 is built from 15 residues. Germline V gives CDR1 SGHTA, CDR2 FQGNSA. The CDR3 here is CASSPGGGAPGELFF. CDR3 bases: TGTGCCAGCAGCCCGGGGGGGGGAGCGCCCGGGGAGCTGTTTTTT.

The sample holds a few counts of this clone. V is TRBV27 and J is TRBJ1-5, with 11 positions matching TRBD1. This CDR3 is built from 16 residues. The junction had 8 bases not matched to a gene; V was cut back by 4 bases and J by 6 bases. The germline V gene encodes CDR1 MNHEY and CDR2 SMNVEV (reference sequence). CDR3 sequence: CASSSTGTGGTQPQHF. The DNA of the CDR3 is TGTGCCAGCAGTTCAACCGGGACAGGGGGGACTCAGCCCCAGCATTTT.

The J gene is TRBJ2-1, the V gene TRBV3-1 (or the pseudogene TRBV3-2); 9 bases line up with TRBD2. The junction had 6 bases not matched to a gene; V was cut back by 3 bases and J by 0 bases. The germline gives CDR1 LGHDT, CDR2 YNNKEL (reference sequence). The CDR3 is made up of 17 amino acids. CDR3 residues: CASSHLLAGSSYNEQFF. The CDR3 nucleotides are TGTGCCAGCAGCCACCTCCTAGCGGGGAGCTCCTACAATGAGCAGTTCTTC.

The chain uses TRBV15 and TRBJ1-1; D is unresolved. With 1 base removed from V and 1 base from J, the gap between germline ends came to 7 bases. Germline V lookup: CDR1 LNHNV, CDR2 YYDKDF (reference sequence). The CDR3 consists of 14 residues. This chain's CDR3 is CATSRARANTEAFF. The CDR3 DNA follows: TGTGCCACCAGCAGAGCGCGGGCGAACACTGAAGCTTTCTTT.

This chain connects TRBV10-3 to TRBJ1-2; maybe TRBD1 (5 bases). V lost 0 bases and J lost 8, with 10 bases in between. CDR3 size: 13 residues. Germline V gene sequence: CDR1 ENHRY, CDR2 SYGVKD. The CDR3 nucleotides read TGTGCCATCAGTGAGTCGGTAGGGGTCGGCTACACCTTC. It yields the protein CAISESVGVGYTF.

The rearrangement uses TRBV2 and TRBJ2-3, with D uncertain. The CDR3 runs to 13 residues. The germline V and J ends were trimmed by 8 bases and 1 base, with 10 bases remaining between them. Germline CDR1 SNHLY, CDR2 FYNNEI. Here the CDR3 reads CASASGRTDTQYF. The DNA for the CDR3 is TGTGCCAGCGCCTCAGGTCGCACAGATACGCAGTATTTT.

This chain connects TRBV12-3 or TRBV12-4 to TRBJ1-2; weak D call: TRBD1 (6 bases). Trimming stripped 6 bases from V and 4 bases from J, with 12 bases between. This CDR3 has 13 residues. As DNA, the CDR3 is TGTGCCAGCAGCCTACAGGACAGCTATGGCTACACCTTC. Translating it yields CASSLQDSYGYTF.

The chain links TRBV6-5 to TRBJ2-1; 11 nucleotides match TRBD1. V gave up 6 bases and J gave up 9 bases; unmatched junction bases: 10. The CDR3 consists of 15 residues. Germline CDR1 MNHEY, CDR2 SVGAGI. CDR3 sequence: CASSWTGGPGSEQFF. Written as DNA, the CDR3 is TGTGCCAGCAGCTGGACAGGGGGCCCGGGAAGTGAGCAGTTCTTC.

This clone was seen more than once but under ten times. This chain connects TRBV28 to TRBJ1-5; TRBD1 aligns across 8 bases. From germline, CDR1 is MDHEN and CDR2 SYDVKM. Trimming removed 4 bases from V and 0 bases from J; junction bases left unmatched: 8. The CDR3 is 17 residues long. In DNA form, the CDR3 reads TGTGCCAGCAGTTCCACTGCAGGGGGCTATAGCAATCAGCCCCAGCATTTT. Protein product: CASSSTAGGYSNQPQHF.

This clone was detected ten times or more. This chain links TRBV6-5 with TRBJ1-5, with 8 nucleotides matching TRBD1. Germline V CDR1 and CDR2: MNHEY, SVGAGI. The ends lost 8 bases at V and 7 bases at J; junction bases unmatched: 7. The CDR3 is 13 amino acids. The CDR3 reads CASARTGWQPQHF. CDR3 in DNA: TGTGCCAGCGCCCGGACAGGGTGGCAGCCCCAGCATTTT.

This clone has just one count. The V call is TRBV7-8, the J call TRBJ2-4; perhaps TRBD2 as D (7 bases). Germline V lookup: CDR1 SGHVS, CDR2 FQNEAQ. The V gene lost 2 bases and the J gene lost 7 bases, with 21 bases spanning the gap. This CDR3 is built from 17 residues. CDR3 DNA: TGTGCCAGCAGCTTACCGGTCAGGGGCGGGAGAATGAACATTCAGTACTTC. Translation: CASSLPVRGGRMNIQYF.

This sequence joins TRBV19 and TRBJ1-6; 9 nucleotides align to TRBD1. Germline lookup yields CDR1 LNHDA and CDR2 SQIVND (reference sequence). The CDR3 consists of 15 residues. The V and J ends lost 5 bases and 6 bases, in that order; junction bases with no gene match: 5. The CDR3 DNA reads as TGTGCCAGTAGTTCACAGGGGGCATTTAATTCACCCCTCCACTTT. Its translation: CASSSQGAFNSPLHF.

The chain's CDR3 is CASSPLGRGGRETQYF. The DNA of the CDR3 is TGTGCCAGCAGCCCGTTAGGGCGGGGGGGCAGGGAGACCCAGTACTTC. This chain links TRBV9 with TRBJ2-5, with 9 bases that match TRBD2. Losses at the gene ends were 4 bases for V and 5 bases for J; bases not matched to a gene: 12. Germline CDR1 and CDR2: SGDLS and YYNGEE. The CDR3 length is 16 residues. Filled out from reference TRBV9 and TRBJ2-5, the complete variable domain reads DSGVTQTPKHLITATGQRVTLRCSPRSGDLSVYWYQQSLDQGLQFLIQYYNGEERAKGNILERFSAQQFPDLHSELNLSSLELGDSALYFCASSPLGRGGRETQYFGPGTRLLVL.

V usage is TRBV18 and J usage is TRBJ1-6; D not resolved. V shed 4 bases and J shed 5 bases, with 15 bases lying between them. This CDR3 region has 16 residues. The V gene's germline CDR1 is KGHSH and CDR2 LQKENI. CDR3 sequence: CASSQRADSHNSPLHF. For the CDR3, the DNA is TGTGCCAGCTCACAACGTGCAGACTCTCATAATTCACCCCTCCACTTT.

The J gene is TRBJ1-3, the V gene TRBV10-3; 9 bases line up with TRBD1. In germline, CDR1 is ENHRY, CDR2 SYGVKD. Trimming at V came to 4 bases and at J to 4 bases, leaving 5 bases not matched to a gene. The CDR3 consists of 15 residues. The CDR3 region has the DNA TGTGCCATCAGTGGCACAGGGGGCTCCGGAAACACCATATATTTT. Amino acid sequence: CAISGTGGSGNTIYF.

V and J are TRBV5-4 and TRBJ2-5; 10 nucleotides align to TRBD2. CDR1 SGHNT and CDR2 YYREEE come from the germline V gene (reference sequence). The V gene end was trimmed by 2 bases and the J gene end by 6 bases; junction bases not matched to a gene: 4. The CDR3 loop spans 14 amino acids. The DNA of the CDR3 is TGTGCCAGCAGCTTTGGGACTAGCGAAAAGACCCAGTACTTC. It encodes CASSFGTSEKTQYF.

The chain joins TRBV5-1 to TRBJ2-2; possible D gene TRBD1, 5 bases. The V gene lost 0 bases and the J gene lost 4 bases, with 7 bases spanning the gap. Germline assignment: CDR1 SGHRS and CDR2 YFSETQ. The CDR3 spans 14 residues. CDR3 sequence reads: CASSLGQSTGELFF. For the CDR3, the DNA is TGCGCCAGCAGCTTGGGACAGTCCACCGGGGAGCTGTTTTTT.